Below are 15 T cell receptor beta chains sequenced from a single sample in a study of T cell repertoires in cytomegalovirus infection. No cognate antigen is known for these TCRs. MiXCR, run by TCRdb on the reads, gives a single entry per CDR3 protein. The top ten clones hold roughly 19% of a sample with around 300,000 distinct CDR3 sequences, approximately 22% of them seen once. Sequences were derived from cultured PBMCs, sampled from culture after CMV antigen stimulation. These receptors were taken from a human donor in good health (CMV status not recorded). Some clones in this sample may be carry-over from other donors' samples.

This clonotype was counted ten times or more. V and J are TRBV7-2 and TRBJ2-7; D is ambiguous. The V end lost 2 bases, the J end lost 0 bases, and 14 bases lay between the germline ends. The germline V gene has CDR1 SGHTA and CDR2 FQGNSA. CDR3 size: 16 residues. The CDR3 reads CASSLLGPKLSYEQYF. The CDR3 nucleotides are TGTGCCAGCAGCTTATTAGGTCCCAAACTCTCCTACGAGCAGTACTTC.

To note about this clonotype: This may come from a read error, since a much larger clone is one base off. This sequence joins TRBV7-1 and TRBJ2-1, with TRBD1 identical over 10 bases. TRBV7-1 is an ORF for which the function is uncertain. V dropped 8 bases and J dropped 7; count of bases not matched to a gene: 11. There are 15 residues in the CDR3. DNA of the CDR3: TGTGCCAGCCCACACCGGGACAGGGGCGCAAATGAGCAGTTCTTC. Encoded protein: CASPHRDRGANEQFF.

This clonotype occurred a few times. The rearrangement links TRBV7-6 to TRBJ2-3, with a possible D match to TRBD2 (5 bases). The CDR3 extends over 14 amino acids. Germline CDR1 reads SGHVS; CDR2 reads FNYEAQ. V lost 2 bases and J 3 bases, leaving 9 bases between the germline ends. CDR3 sequence: CASSLYSETDTQYF. CDR3 coding DNA: TGTGCCAGCAGCTTATATAGCGAGACAGATACGCAGTATTTT.

This clonotype was counted only a few times. This chain connects TRBV5-1 to TRBJ2-3; no reliable D call. Germline V gene sequence: CDR1 SGHRS, CDR2 YFSETQ. The CDR3 spans 17 residues. Trimming removed 4 bases at V and 4 bases at J, with 22 bases between. The CDR3 protein is CASSAINSAHEPDTQYF. The CDR3 coding sequence is TGCGCCAGCAGCGCGATAAACTCAGCCCACGAACCAGATACGCAGTATTTT.

Ten or more counts support this clonotype. The chain carries TRBV7-2 and TRBJ2-2; D is ambiguous. Deletions cut 5 bases from V and 0 bases from J, with 4 bases between. Per the germline V gene, CDR1 is SGHTA and CDR2 is FQGNSA. There are 13 residues in the CDR3. Written as DNA, the CDR3 is TGTGCCAGCAGCCAGACGAACACCGGGGAGCTGTTTTTT. Its protein is CASSQTNTGELFF.

V gene TRBV10-2 combines with J gene TRBJ1-3; D ambiguous. The CDR3 runs 14 residues. CDR1 is WSHSY and CDR2 is SAAADI in the germline V gene. The V and J ends lost 8 bases and 1 base respectively, with 12 bases between them. This CDR3 is CASSASGSGNTIYF. CDR3 coding DNA: TGCGCCAGCTCGGCGTCCGGGTCTGGAAACACCATATATTTT.

V and J are TRBV29-1 and TRBJ1-3; no definite D call. Germline CDR1 SQVTM, CDR2 ANQGSEA. The CDR3 is 11 residues long. V lost 6 bases and J lost 3, with 6 bases in between. The CDR3 DNA reads TGCAGCGTCCTCATTGGAAACACCATATATTTT. It encodes CSVLIGNTIYF. The whole variable domain, filled in from reference TRBV29-1 and TRBJ1-3, reads SAVISQKPSRDICQRGTSLTIQCQVDSQVTMMFWYRQQPGQSLTLIATANQGSEATYESGFVIDKFPISRPNLTFSTLTVSNMSPEDSSIYLCSVLIGNTIYFGEGSWLTVV.

V usage is TRBV19 and J usage is TRBJ1-2; a possible D gene is TRBD1 (5 bases). There are 14 residues in the CDR3. Trimming shortened V by 5 bases and J by 6 bases, and 16 bases separated the two germline ends. CDR1 is LNHDA and CDR2 is SQIVND in the germline V gene (reference sequence). The CDR3 reads CASSSGGFRDGYTF. DNA of the CDR3: TGTGCCAGTAGTTCCGGGGGGTTTCGAGATGGCTACACCTTC.

This clonotype appeared a few times. The J gene is TRBJ1-1, the V gene TRBV28, with 7 bases aligning to TRBD1. The CDR3 loop spans 14 amino acids. CDR1 and CDR2 from the germline V gene are MDHEN and SYDVKM. The ends lost 6 bases at V and 2 bases at J; junction bases unmatched: 6. CDR3 sequence (DNA): TGTGCCAGCAGGCCCGGGACAGCCAACACTGAAGCTTTCTTT. Residues: CASRPGTANTEAFF.

This clonotype was recorded a few times. This chain uses TRBV28 with TRBJ2-7; 9 positions agree with TRBD1. The germline V gene has CDR1 MDHEN and CDR2 SYDVKM. The junction had 8 bases not matched to a gene; V was cut back by 6 bases and J by 2 bases. This CDR3 region has 15 residues. The CDR3 sequence is CASSYRDRVAYEQYV. Here the CDR3 DNA reads TGTGCCAGCAGCTACCGGGACAGGGTCGCCTACGAGCAGTACGTC.

The rearrangement joins TRBV27 to TRBJ2-1; 14 bases agree with TRBD2. The CDR3 totals 18 residues. V dropped 3 bases and J dropped 2; count of bases not matched to a gene: 6. Germline loops: CDR1 MNHEY, CDR2 SMNVEV (reference sequence). The CDR3 bases are TGTGCCAGCAGTTTTGGGACTAGCGGGAGTGTAACCTACAATGAGCAGTTCTTC. Its translation is CASSFGTSGSVTYNEQFF.

In its sample, this clonotype was seen many times. This sequence joins TRBV7-2 and TRBJ1-1; TRBD1 aligns across 7 bases. Germline V gene data show CDR1 as SGHTA and CDR2 as FQGNSA. V shed 4 bases, J shed 1 base, and the junction held 3 bases outside the gene matches. CDR3 length: 14 residues. The CDR3 DNA reads as TGTGCCAGCAGCTCCCAGGGGGGGAACACTGAAGCTTTCTTT. Translated: CASSSQGGNTEAFF.

The V gene is TRBV6-2 or TRBV6-3, the J gene TRBJ2-1, with 13 bases fitting TRBD2. CDR1 is MNHEY, CDR2 SVGEGT, per germline. The CDR3 runs to 21 residues. Losses at the gene ends were 7 bases for V and 4 bases for J; bases not matched to a gene: 22. Here the CDR3 DNA reads TGTGCCAGCACCAACCCGAAATCGATCACTAGCGGGAGGGCCCTTTACAATGAGCAGTTCTTC. It codes for CASTNPKSITSGRALYNEQFF.

This clonotype has just a few counts. The chain employs TRBV4-2 and TRBJ2-7, with 8 bases fitting TRBD2. Germline lookup yields CDR1 LGHNA and CDR2 YNFKEQ. This CDR3 contains 15 residues. Unmatched junction bases numbered 4, after V lost 0 bases and J lost 3 bases. The CDR3 protein is CASSQELAEFYEQYF. CDR3 DNA sequence: TGTGCCAGCAGCCAAGAACTAGCGGAATTCTACGAGCAGTACTTC.

The genes are TRBV7-2 and TRBJ2-3, with D possibly TRBD2 on 6 matching bases. In germline, CDR1 is SGHTA, CDR2 FQGNSA. V lost 11 bases and J lost 1, with 13 bases in between. CDR3 length equals 13 residues. The CDR3 DNA follows: TGTGCCGTTGGAGGGATAGGCACAGATACGCAGTATTTT. Its protein is CAVGGIGTDTQYF. Using reference TRBV7-2 and TRBJ2-3 for the parts outside the CDR3, the full variable domain is GAGVSQSPSNKVTEKGKDVELRCDPISGHTALYWYRQSLGQGLEFLIYFQGNSAPDKSGLPSDRFSAERTGGSVSTLTIQRTQQEDSAVYLCAVGGIGTDTQYFGPGTRLTVL.